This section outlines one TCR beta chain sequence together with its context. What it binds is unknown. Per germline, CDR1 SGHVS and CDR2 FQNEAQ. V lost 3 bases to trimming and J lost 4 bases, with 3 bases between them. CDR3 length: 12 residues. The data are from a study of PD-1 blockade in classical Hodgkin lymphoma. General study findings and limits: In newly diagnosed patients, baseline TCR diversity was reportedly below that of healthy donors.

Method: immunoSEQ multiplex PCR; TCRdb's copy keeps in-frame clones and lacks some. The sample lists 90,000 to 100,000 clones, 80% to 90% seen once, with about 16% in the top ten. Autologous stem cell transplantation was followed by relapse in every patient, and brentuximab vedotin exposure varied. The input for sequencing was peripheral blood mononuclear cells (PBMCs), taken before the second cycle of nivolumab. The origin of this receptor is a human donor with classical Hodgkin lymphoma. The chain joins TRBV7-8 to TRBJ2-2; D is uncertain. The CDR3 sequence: CASSFPTGELFF. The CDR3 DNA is TGTGCCAGCAGCTTTCCCACCGGGGAGCTGTTTTTT.